This TCR beta chain was documented in a study of identical twins. The CDR3 runs to 18 residues. V shed 6 bases, J shed 9 bases, and the junction held 19 bases outside the gene matches. Germline V gives CDR1 LNHDA, CDR2 SQIVND (reference sequence). Each CDR3 protein gets one entry after TCRdb re-called the 5' RACE reads with MiXCR. The sample has a few hundred thousand distinct CDR3 sequences, roughly 15% seen once. The same specimen was also included in a second study, on yellow fever vaccine responses in identical twins.

The TCR comes from a woman under 30 in good health. The specimen was CD4+ T cells sorted from blood. This chain joins TRBV19 and TRBJ2-1; 11 bases match TRBD2. The CDR3 reads CASRPERVSGRAPSEQFF. CDR3 DNA sequence: TGTGCCAGTAGGCCGGAGAGAGTTAGCGGGAGGGCCCCTAGTGAGCAGTTCTTC.